A single sample gave rise to the 2 T cell receptor beta chains below, sequenced in a study of cytomegalovirus exposure and HLA in healthy donors. Both 60 Vbeta primers and 13 Jbeta primers went into the PCR. Clones were read by immunoSEQ multiplex PCR, and TCRdb kept only the in-frame ones, dropping some. The data show under 150,000 clones, with approximately 70% seen just once and roughly 14% held by the top ten. Material: PBMCs. These receptors were obtained from a human donor in good health.

This clone was observed a few times. This chain uses TRBV5-5 with TRBJ2-5, with 10 bases fitting TRBD1. The V segment lost 4 bases and the J segment 5 bases; nucleotides outside the gene matches: 5. Germline lookup yields CDR1 SGHKS and CDR2 YYEKEE (reference sequence). The CDR3 consists of 14 residues. CDR3 region: CASSPGTGDETQYF. The CDR3, as DNA: TGTGCCAGCAGCCCTGGGACAGGGGACGAGACCCAGTACTTC.

The rearrangement links TRBV5-5 to TRBJ2-2, with 12 bases fitting TRBD2. This CDR3 is 19 amino acids long. V gave up 0 bases and J gave up 3 bases; unmatched junction bases: 9. Germline CDR1 and CDR2: SGHKS and YYEKEE (reference sequence). CDR3 nucleotides: TGTGCCAGCAGCTTGGGGTCTAGCGGGAGGGCCGGGTACACCGGGGAGCTGTTTTTT. Amino acids: CASSLGSSGRAGYTGELFF.